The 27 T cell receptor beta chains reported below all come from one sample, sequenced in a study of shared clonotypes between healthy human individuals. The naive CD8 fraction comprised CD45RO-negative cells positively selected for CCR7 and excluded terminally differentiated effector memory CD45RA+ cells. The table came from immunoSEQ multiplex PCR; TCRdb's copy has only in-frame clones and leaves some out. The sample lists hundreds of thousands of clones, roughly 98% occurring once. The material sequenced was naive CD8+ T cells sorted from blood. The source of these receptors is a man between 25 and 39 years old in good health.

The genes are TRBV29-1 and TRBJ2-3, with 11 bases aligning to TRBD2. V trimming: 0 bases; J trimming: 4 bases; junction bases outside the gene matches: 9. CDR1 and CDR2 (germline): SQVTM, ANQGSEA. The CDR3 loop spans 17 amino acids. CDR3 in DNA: TGCAGCGTTGAAGATACCCTAGCGGGAGGATATCCAGATACGCAGTATTTT. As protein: CSVEDTLAGGYPDTQYF.

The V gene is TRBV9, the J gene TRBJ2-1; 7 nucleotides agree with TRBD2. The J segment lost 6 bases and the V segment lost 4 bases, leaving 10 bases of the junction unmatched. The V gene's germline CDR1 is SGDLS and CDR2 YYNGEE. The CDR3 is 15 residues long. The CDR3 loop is CASSSEGRAGNEQFF. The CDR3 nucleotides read TGTGCCAGCAGCTCCGAAGGGAGGGCCGGCAATGAGCAGTTCTTC.

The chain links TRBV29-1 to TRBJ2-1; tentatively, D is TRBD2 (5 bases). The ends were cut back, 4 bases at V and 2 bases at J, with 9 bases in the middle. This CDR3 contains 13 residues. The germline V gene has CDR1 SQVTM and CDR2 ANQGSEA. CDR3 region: CSVVRETYNEQFF. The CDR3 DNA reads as TGCAGCGTTGTTCGGGAAACCTACAATGAGCAGTTCTTC.

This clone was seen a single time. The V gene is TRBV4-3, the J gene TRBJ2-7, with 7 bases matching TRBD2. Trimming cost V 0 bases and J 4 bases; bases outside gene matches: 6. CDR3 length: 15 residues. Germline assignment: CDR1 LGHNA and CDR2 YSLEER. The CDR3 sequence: CASSQDWRTRYEQYF. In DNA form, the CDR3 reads TGCGCCAGCAGCCAAGATTGGCGGACTAGATACGAGCAGTACTTC.

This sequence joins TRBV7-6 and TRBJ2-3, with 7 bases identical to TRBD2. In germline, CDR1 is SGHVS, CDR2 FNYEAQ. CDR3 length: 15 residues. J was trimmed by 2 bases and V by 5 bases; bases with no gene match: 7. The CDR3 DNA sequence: TGTGCCAGCAGCCGGAGCGGGACTCTCACAGATACGCAGTATTTT. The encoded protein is CASSRSGTLTDTQYF.

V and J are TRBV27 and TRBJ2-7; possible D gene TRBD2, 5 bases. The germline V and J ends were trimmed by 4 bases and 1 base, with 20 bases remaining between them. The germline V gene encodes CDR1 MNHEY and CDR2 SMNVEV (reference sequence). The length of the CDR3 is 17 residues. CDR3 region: CASSSSKDYRESYEQYF. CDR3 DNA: TGTGCCAGCAGTTCTTCCAAAGACTACCGAGAGTCCTACGAGCAGTACTTC.

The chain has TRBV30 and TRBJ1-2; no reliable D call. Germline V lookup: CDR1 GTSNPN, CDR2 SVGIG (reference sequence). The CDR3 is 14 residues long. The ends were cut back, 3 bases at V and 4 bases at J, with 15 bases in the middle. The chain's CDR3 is CAWRESANVYGYTF. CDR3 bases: TGTGCCTGGAGAGAGTCAGCGAACGTCTATGGCTACACCTTC.

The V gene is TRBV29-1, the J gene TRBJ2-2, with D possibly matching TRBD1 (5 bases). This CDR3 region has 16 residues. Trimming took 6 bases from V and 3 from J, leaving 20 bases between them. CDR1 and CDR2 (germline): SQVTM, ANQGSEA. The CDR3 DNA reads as TGCAGCGTGGTCTGGGGCTCCCGCCGGGACACCGGGGAGCTGTTTTTT. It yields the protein CSVVWGSRRDTGELFF.

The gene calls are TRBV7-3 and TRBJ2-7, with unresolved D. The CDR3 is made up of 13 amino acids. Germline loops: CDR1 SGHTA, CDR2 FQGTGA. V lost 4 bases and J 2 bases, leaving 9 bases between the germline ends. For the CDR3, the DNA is TGTGCCAGCAGCTGCTGGAGCCCCTACGAGCAGTACTTC. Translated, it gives CASSCWSPYEQYF.

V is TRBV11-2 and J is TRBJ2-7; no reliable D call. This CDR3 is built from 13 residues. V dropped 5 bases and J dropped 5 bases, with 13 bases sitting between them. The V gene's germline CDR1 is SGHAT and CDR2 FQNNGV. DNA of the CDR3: TGTGCCAGCAGCCCTACGAATTACGACGAGCAGTACTTC. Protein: CASSPTNYDEQYF.

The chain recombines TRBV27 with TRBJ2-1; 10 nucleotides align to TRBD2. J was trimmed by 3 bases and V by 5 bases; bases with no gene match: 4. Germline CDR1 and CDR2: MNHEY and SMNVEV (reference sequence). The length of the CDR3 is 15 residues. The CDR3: CASSIAGGLYNEQFF. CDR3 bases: TGTGCCAGCAGTATAGCGGGAGGACTCTACAATGAGCAGTTCTTC.

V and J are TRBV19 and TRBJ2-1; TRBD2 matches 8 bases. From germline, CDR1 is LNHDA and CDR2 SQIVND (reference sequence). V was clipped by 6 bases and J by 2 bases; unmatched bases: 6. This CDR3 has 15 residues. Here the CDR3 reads CASRLAGPTYNEQFF. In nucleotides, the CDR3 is TGTGCCAGTAGGTTAGCGGGACCTACCTACAATGAGCAGTTCTTC.

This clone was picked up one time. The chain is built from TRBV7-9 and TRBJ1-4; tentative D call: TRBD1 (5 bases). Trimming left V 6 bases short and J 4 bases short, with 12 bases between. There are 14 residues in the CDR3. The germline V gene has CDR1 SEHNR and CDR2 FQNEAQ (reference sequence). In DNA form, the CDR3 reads TGTGCCAGCAGGAGGGACGGAGATAATGAAAAACTGTTTTTT. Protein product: CASRRDGDNEKLFF.

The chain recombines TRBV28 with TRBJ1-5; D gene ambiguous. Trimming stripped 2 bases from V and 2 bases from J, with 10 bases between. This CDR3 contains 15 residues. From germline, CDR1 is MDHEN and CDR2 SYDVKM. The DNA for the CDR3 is TGTGCCAGCAGTTTACCCGGGGAGGGCAATCAGCCCCAGCATTTT. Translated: CASSLPGEGNQPQHF.

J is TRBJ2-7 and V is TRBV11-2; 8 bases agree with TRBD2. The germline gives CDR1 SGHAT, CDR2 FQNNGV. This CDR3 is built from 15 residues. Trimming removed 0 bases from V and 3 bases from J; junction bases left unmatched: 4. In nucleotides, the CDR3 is TGTGCCAGCAGCTTAGAACTAGCGGACCACTACGAGCAGTACTTC. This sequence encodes CASSLELADHYEQYF. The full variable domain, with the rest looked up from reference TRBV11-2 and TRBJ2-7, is EAGVAQSPRYKIIEKRQSVAFWCNPISGHATLYWYQQILGQGPKLLIQFQNNGVVDDSQLPKDRFSAERLKGVDSTLKIQPAKLEDSAVYLCASSLELADHYEQYFGPGTRLTVT.

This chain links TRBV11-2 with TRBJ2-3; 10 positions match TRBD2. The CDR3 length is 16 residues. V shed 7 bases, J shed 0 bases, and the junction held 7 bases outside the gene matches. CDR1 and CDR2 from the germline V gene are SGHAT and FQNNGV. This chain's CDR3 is CASTRGTSDSTDTQYF. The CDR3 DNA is TGTGCCAGCACCCGGGGGACTAGCGATAGCACAGATACGCAGTATTTT.

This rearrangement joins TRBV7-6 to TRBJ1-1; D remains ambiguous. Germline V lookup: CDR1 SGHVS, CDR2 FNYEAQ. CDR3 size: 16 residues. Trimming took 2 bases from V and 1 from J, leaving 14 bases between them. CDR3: CASSLLWSAPNTEAFF. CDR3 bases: TGTGCCAGCAGCTTATTGTGGTCGGCACCGAACACTGAAGCTTTCTTT.

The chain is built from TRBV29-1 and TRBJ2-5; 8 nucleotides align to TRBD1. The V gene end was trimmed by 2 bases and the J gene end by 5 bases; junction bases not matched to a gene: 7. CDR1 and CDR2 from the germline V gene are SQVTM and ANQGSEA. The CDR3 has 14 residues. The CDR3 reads CSVEKAGGLETQYF. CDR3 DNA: TGCAGCGTTGAAAAAGCAGGGGGCCTGGAGACCCAGTACTTC.

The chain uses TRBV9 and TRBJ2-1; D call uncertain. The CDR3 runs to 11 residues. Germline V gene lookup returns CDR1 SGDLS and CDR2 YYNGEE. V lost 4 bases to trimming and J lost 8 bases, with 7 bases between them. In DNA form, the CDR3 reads TGTGCCAGCAGCTCTATCTATGAGCAGTTCTTC. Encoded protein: CASSSIYEQFF. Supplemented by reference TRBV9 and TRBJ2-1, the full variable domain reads DSGVTQTPKHLITATGQRVTLRCSPRSGDLSVYWYQQSLDQGLQFLIQYYNGEERAKGNILERFSAQQFPDLHSELNLSSLELGDSALYFCASSSIYEQFFGPGTRLTVL.

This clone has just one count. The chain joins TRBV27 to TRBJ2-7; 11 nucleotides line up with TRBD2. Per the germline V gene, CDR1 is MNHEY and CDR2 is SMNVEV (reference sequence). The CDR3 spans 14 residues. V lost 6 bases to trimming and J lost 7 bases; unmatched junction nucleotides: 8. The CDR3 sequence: CASRVAGGVSEQYF. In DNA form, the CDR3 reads TGTGCCAGCAGGGTAGCGGGAGGGGTAAGTGAGCAGTACTTC.

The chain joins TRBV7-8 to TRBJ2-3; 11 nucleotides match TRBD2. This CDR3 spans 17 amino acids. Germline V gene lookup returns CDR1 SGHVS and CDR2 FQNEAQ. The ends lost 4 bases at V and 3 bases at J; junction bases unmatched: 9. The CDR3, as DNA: TGTGCCAGCAGCTCGCTCATACTAGCGGGAGAGACAGATACGCAGTATTTT. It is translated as CASSSLILAGETDTQYF. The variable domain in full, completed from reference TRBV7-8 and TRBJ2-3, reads GAGVSQSPRYKVAKRGQDVALRCDPISGHVSLFWYQQALGQGPEFLTYFQNEAQLDKSGLPSDRFFAERPEGSVSTLKIQRTQQEDSAVYLCASSSLILAGETDTQYFGPGTRLTVL.

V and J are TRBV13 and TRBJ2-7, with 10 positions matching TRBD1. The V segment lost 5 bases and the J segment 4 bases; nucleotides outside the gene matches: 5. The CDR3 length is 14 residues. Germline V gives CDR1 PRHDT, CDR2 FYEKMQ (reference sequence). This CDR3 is CASSPGTGEYEQYF. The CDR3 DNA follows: TGTGCCAGCAGCCCTGGGACAGGGGAATACGAGCAGTACTTC.

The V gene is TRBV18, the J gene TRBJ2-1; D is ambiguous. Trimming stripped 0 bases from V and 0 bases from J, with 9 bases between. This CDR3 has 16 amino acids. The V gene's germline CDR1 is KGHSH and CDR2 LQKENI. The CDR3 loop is CASSPPNSNSYNEQFF. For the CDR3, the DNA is TGTGCCAGCTCACCACCAAACTCAAACTCCTACAATGAGCAGTTCTTC. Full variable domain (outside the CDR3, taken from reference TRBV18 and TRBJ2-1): NAGVMQNPRHLVRRRGQEARLRCSPMKGHSHVYWYRQLPEEGLKFMVYLQKENIIDESGMPKERFSAEFPKEGPSILRIQQVVRGDSAAYFCASSPPNSNSYNEQFFGPGTRLTVL.

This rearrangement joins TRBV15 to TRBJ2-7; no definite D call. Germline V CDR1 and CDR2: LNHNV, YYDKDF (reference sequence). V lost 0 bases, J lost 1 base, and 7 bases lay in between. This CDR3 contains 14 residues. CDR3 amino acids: CATSRDFGSYEQYF. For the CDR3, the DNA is TGTGCCACCAGCAGAGATTTTGGTTCCTACGAGCAGTACTTC.

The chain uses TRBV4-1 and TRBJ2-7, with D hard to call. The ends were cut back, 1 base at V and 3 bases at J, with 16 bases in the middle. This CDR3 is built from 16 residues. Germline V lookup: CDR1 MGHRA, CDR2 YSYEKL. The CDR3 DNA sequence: TGCGCCAGCAGCCAAGCTAGACCCCCCGGCTACTACGAGCAGTACTTC. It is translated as CASSQARPPGYYEQYF.

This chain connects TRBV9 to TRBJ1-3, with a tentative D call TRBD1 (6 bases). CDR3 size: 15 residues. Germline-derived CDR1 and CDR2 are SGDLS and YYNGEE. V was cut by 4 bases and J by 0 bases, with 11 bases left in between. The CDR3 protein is CASSPGGLSGNTIYF. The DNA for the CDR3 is TGTGCCAGCAGCCCCGGGGGGCTCTCTGGAAACACCATATATTTT.

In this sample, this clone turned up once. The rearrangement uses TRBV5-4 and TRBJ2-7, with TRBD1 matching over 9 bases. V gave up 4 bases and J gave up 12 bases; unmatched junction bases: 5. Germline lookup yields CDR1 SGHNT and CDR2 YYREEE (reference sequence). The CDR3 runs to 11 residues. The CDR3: CASSDGQGMYF. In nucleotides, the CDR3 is TGTGCCAGCAGCGACGGACAGGGGATGTACTTC.